This is a list of T cell receptor beta chains from one sample in a study of identical twins. TCRdb re-called the 5' RACE reads with MiXCR, one entry per CDR3 protein. This sample carries 250,000 to 300,000 distinct CDR3 sequences, approximately 8.3% of them seen once, and the ten largest clones take approximately 3%. These records were also assigned to another study, of yellow fever vaccine responses in identical twins.

The sequenced material came from CD8+ T cells sorted from blood. These TCRs come from a woman between 18 and 29 years old in good health. Both conserved end residues are part of each CDR3. Each record gives: clone size, V gene, J gene, D gene, CDR3 protein, CDR3 DNA. D genes are given only for firm matches. Not every row has a clone size; where given, it reads once, few, many or a size class.

few	TRBV7-9	TRBJ2-5	TRBD2	CASSSSGARWETQYF	TGTGCCAGCAGCTCCAGCGGGGCCCGGTGGGAGACCCAGTACTTC
-	TRBV20-1	TRBJ2-1	-	CSAHGTVYNEQFF	TGCAGTGCCCACGGGACCGTCTACAATGAGCAGTTCTTC
many	TRBV7-9	TRBJ2-7	-	CASSLGLEYEQYF	TGTGCCAGCAGCTTAGGACTGGAATACGAGCAGTACTTC
-	TRBV7-9	TRBJ2-1	TRBD1	CASSPQGVRTYNEQFF	TGTGCCAGCAGCCCGCAGGGGGTCCGAACCTACAATGAGCAGTTCTTC
many	TRBV20-1	TRBJ1-2	-	CSAPGHSNYGYTF	TGCAGTGCCCCGGGACATTCAAACTATGGCTACACCTTC
many	TRBV7-9	TRBJ2-4	-	CATQGAKNIQYF	TGTGCCACCCAGGGGGCCAAAAACATTCAGTACTTC
-	TRBV27	TRBJ2-4	-	CASSLGQKNIQYF	TGTGCCAGCAGTTTGGGGCAGAAAAACATTCAGTACTTC
-	TRBV7-2	TRBJ2-7	-	CASIGQEPFYEQYF	TGTGCCAGCATCGGGCAGGAGCCGTTTTACGAGCAGTACTTC
few	TRBV6-6	TRBJ2-7	-	CASSYSADYEQYF	TGTGCCAGCAGTTACTCGGCAGATTACGAGCAGTACTTC
few	TRBV20-1	TRBJ2-5	TRBD2	CSALRLADQETQYF	TGCAGTGCTCTGAGACTAGCGGACCAAGAGACCCAGTACTTC
-	TRBV7-2	TRBJ2-5	TRBD2	CASSLLEAGGTEETQYF	TGTGCCAGCAGCCTCTTGGAAGCGGGGGGCACCGAGGAGACCCAGTACTTC
-	TRBV3-1	TRBJ2-5	-	CASSQASEREETQYF	TGTGCCAGCAGCCAGGCATCGGAGAGGGAAGAGACCCAGTACTTC
few	TRBV6-5	TRBJ2-1	TRBD2	CASSYSGTSGGQEQFF	TGTGCCAGCAGTTATTCCGGGACTAGCGGGGGCCAAGAGCAGTTCTTC
-	TRBV7-9	TRBJ2-3	-	CASSLEIAIQADTQYF	TGTGCCAGCAGCTTAGAAATAGCAATACAGGCAGATACGCAGTATTTT
-	TRBV12-3/TRBV12-4	TRBJ2-7	TRBD2	CANSLYPGVAGDEQYF	TGTGCCAACAGTTTATACCCTGGAGTAGCGGGGGACGAGCAGTACTTC
few	TRBV6-1	TRBJ2-7	TRBD2	CASRPLAGSYEQYF	TGTGCTAGCCGGCCGCTAGCGGGATCCTACGAGCAGTACTTC
many	TRBV12-3/TRBV12-4	TRBJ2-3	TRBD2	CASTLGLVPDTQYF	TGTGCCAGCACCCTCGGACTAGTTCCAGATACGCAGTATTTT
few	TRBV24-1	TRBJ2-3	TRBD2	CATSTGEAGGTDTQYF	TGTGCCACCAGCACCGGAGAAGCGGGGGGCACAGATACGCAGTATTTT
many	TRBV14	TRBJ2-7	-	CASSQTGISYEQYF	TGTGCCAGCAGCCAGACTGGGATCTCCTACGAGCAGTACTTC
few	TRBV4-2	TRBJ2-1	-	CASSQETGTTLEQFF	TGTGCCAGCAGCCAGGAAACCGGGACGACGCTTGAGCAGTTCTTC